This T cell receptor beta chain was obtained from a study of T cells after yellow fever vaccination. TCRdb re-derived calls from the 5' RACE reads in MiXCR, one entry per CDR3 protein. The data contain about 58,000 distinct CDR3 sequences, approximately 7% of them singletons. The sequence was obtained from a man aged 18-30 years who received the YFV17D yellow fever vaccine. Sequenced here: CD8+ T cells sorted from PBMCs, sampled on the day of the first yellow fever vaccination.

CDR3 amino acids: CASSWTGANYGYTF. The CDR3 DNA is TGTGCCAGCAGCTGGACAGGGGCAAACTATGGCTACACCTTC. V is TRBV7-9 and J is TRBJ1-2; 9 bases match TRBD1. The CDR3 totals 14 residues. Looked up from germline, CDR1 is SEHNR and CDR2 is FQNEAQ (reference sequence). The V gene end was trimmed by 4 bases and the J gene end by 2 bases; junction bases not matched to a gene: 2.